A selection of T cell receptor beta chains follows, all from one sample in a study of OX40 agonist ivuxolimab in advanced cancers. Clones were sequenced by immunoSEQ multiplex PCR, and TCRdb holds only the in-frame ones, with some missing. The data hold about 68,000 clones, with 85% observed a single time. The material sequenced was CD4+ or CD8+ T cells sorted from blood, taken in a trial of the OX40 agonist ivuxolimab. The receptors shown here come from an adult with an advanced solid tumor such as melanoma, head and neck, liver or kidney cancer. CDR3s include the opening cysteine and the closing phenylalanine or tryptophan. The D gene is left open where the match is weak. A row's size may be missing; if present it is once, few, many or a size class.

V,J,D,size,DNA,CDR3
TRBV4-1,TRBJ1-5,NA,NA,TGCGCCAGCAGCCAAGTCGGATCCAGCCAGCCCCAGCATTTT,CASSQVGSSQPQHF
TRBV7-2,TRBJ1-2,NA,NA,TGTGCCAGCAGCTTAGTGGGAGGGGATGCTGGCTACACCTTC,CASSLVGGDAGYTF
TRBV7-9,TRBJ2-3,NA,NA,TGTGCCAGCAGCTTAAGGCCGTTCACAGATACGCAGTATTTT,CASSLRPFTDTQYF
TRBV18,TRBJ2-5,TRBD2,NA,TGTGCCAGCTCACCAGAGCGGGGGGCCTCCGGGACCCAGTACTTC,CASSPERGASGTQYF
TRBV2,TRBJ2-2,NA,once,TGTGCCAGCACACTACCGCGGCAGAAGATGAACACCGGGGAGCTGTTTTTT,CASTLPRQKMNTGELFF
TRBV27,TRBJ2-7,NA,NA,TGTGCCAGCAGTCGCCCGGGATTATCTTCCGAGCAGTACTTC,CASSRPGLSSEQYF
TRBV6-5,TRBJ1-1,NA,NA,TGTGCCAGCAGTTCCTTATCCCAGGGGTTTGGGACTGAAGCTTTCTTT,CASSSLSQGFGTEAFF
TRBV7-2,TRBJ1-1,NA,NA,TGTGCCAGCAGCTTCCAACACCAGAACACTGAAGCTTTCTTT,CASSFQHQNTEAFF
TRBV15,TRBJ1-6,NA,few,TGTGCCACCAGCAGACAGGGTTATAATTCACCCCTCCACTTT,CATSRQGYNSPLHF
TRBV14,TRBJ2-3,NA,once,TGTGCCAGCAGCCAAGTTATCGGGGGCGGAGATACGCAGTATTTT,CASSQVIGGGDTQYF
TRBV27,TRBJ1-4,TRBD1,NA,TGTGCCAGCAGTTTCATTCAGGGGGCGAAAAAACTGTTTTTT,CASSFIQGAKKLFF
TRBV5-4,TRBJ1-3,NA,NA,TGTGCCAGCAGCTTGGGCTGGGACCGAGGAAACACCATATATTTT,CASSLGWDRGNTIYF
TRBV29-1,TRBJ2-7,NA,NA,TGCAGCGTTGGGGGGGCAACCTACGAGCAGTACTTC,CSVGGATYEQYF
TRBV7-2,TRBJ2-5,NA,NA,TGTGCCAGCAGCTTAAACTACAGGGGAGGGGAAGAGACCCAGTACTTC,CASSLNYRGGEETQYF
TRBV7-9,TRBJ2-5,NA,NA,TGTGCCAGCAGCCCCGGGTCAGGGAACGGAGAGACCCAGTACTTC,CASSPGSGNGETQYF
TRBV11-2,TRBJ2-2,TRBD2,NA,TGTGCCAGCAGCTTAGAACTAGCGTCCGGGGAGCTGTTTTTT,CASSLELASGELFF
TRBV7-2,TRBJ2-7,TRBD1,NA,TGTGCCAGCAGCTCAGGACAGGGGGAGTACGAGCAGTACTTC,CASSSGQGEYEQYF
TRBV7-9,TRBJ1-3,NA,NA,TGTGCCAGCAGCACTCAGCACGGAAACACCATATATTTT,CASSTQHGNTIYF
TRBV5-1,TRBJ2-3,NA,NA,TGCGCCAGCAGCTTGGGTAGCCAGGTGACAGATACGCAGTATTTT,CASSLGSQVTDTQYF
TRBV9,TRBJ2-7,TRBD2,NA,TGTGCCAGCAGCGCCGGGACTAACTACGAGCAGTACTTC,CASSAGTNYEQYF
TRBV7-2,TRBJ2-1,NA,once,TGTGCCAGCAGCACCCCGGGGAGGGGGGATGAGCAGTTCTTC,CASSTPGRGDEQFF
TRBV4-2,TRBJ2-1,TRBD1,once,TGTGCCAGCAGCCAAGAAGCCGGGACAGGGCTCGGTGAGCAGTTCTTC,CASSQEAGTGLGEQFF
TRBV11-2,TRBJ1-1,NA,NA,TGTGCCAGCAGCTTAGTGGCACTCATGAACACTGAAGCTTTCTTT,CASSLVALMNTEAFF
TRBV5-1,TRBJ1-1,TRBD1,NA,TGCGCCAGCAGCTTGGCAACAGGGGGGCCGAGCACTGAAGCTTTCTTT,CASSLATGGPSTEAFF
TRBV7-9,TRBJ1-1,NA,NA,TGTGCCAGCAGCTTAGGAGGTATGAACACTGAAGCTTTCTTT,CASSLGGMNTEAFF
TRBV6-1,TRBJ2-7,NA,NA,TGTGCCAGCACCAACCTCTACGAGCAGTACTTC,CASTNLYEQYF
TRBV11-2,TRBJ2-5,TRBD2,NA,TGTGCTACAAGCCGGGGGGGTAACCAAGAGACCCAGTACTTC,CATSRGGNQETQYF
TRBV4-3,TRBJ1-4,NA,NA,TGCGCCAGCAGCCCCTACCAGGCAGGGATTAATGAAAAACTGTTTTTT,CASSPYQAGINEKLFF